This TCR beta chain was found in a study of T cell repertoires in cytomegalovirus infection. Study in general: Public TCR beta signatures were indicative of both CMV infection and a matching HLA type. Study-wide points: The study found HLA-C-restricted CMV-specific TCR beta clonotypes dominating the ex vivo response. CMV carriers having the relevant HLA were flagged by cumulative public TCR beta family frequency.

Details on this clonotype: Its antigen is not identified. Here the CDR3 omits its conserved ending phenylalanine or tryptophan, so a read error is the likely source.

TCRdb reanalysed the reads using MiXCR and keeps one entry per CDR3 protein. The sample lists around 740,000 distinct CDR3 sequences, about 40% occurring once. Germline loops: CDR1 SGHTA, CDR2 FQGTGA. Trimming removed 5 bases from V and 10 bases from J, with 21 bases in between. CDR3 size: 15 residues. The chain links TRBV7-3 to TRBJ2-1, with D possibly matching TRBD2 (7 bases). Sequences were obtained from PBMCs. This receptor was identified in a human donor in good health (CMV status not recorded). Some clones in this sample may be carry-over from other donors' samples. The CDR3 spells CASSLEGGGLHEQFL. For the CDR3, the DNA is TGTGCCAGCAGCCTCGAAGGGGGGGGTTTACACGAGCAGTTCTTA.